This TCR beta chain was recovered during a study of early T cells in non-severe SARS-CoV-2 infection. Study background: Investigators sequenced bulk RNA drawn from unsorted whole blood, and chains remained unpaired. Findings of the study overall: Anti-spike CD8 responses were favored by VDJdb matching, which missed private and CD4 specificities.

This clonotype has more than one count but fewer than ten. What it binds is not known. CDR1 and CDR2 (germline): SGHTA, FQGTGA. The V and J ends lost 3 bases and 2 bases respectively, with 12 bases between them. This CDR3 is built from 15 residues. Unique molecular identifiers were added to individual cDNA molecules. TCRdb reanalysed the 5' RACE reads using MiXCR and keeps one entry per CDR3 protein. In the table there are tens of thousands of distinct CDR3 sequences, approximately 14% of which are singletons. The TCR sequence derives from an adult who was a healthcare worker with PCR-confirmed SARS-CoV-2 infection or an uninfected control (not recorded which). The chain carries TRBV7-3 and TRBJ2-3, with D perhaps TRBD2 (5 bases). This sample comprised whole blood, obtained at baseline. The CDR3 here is CASSFQAAYTDTQYF. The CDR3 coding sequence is TGTGCCAGCAGCTTCCAAGCGGCCTACACAGATACGCAGTATTTT.